The clone carrying this TCR beta chain was seen many times. CDR1 and CDR2 (germline): LGHNA, YSLEER. This CDR3 has 16 residues. V dropped 3 bases and J dropped 5; count of bases not matched to a gene: 10. RNA transcripts served as the template for amplifying TCR beta CDR3 regions. An initial round of RT-PCR targeting the TCR CDR3 relied on the HTBI primer set. MiXCR, applied by TCRdb to the multiplex PCR reads, yields one record per CDR3 protein. The table has almost 600,000 distinct CDR3 sequences, about half seen once. Over 18 months, lack of ophthalmopathy progression marked Graves' hyperthyroidism as stable. The entry originates in a study of T cells in Graves' hyperthyroidism and ophthalmopathy.

The TCR originated in a woman between 18 and 29 years old with Graves' hyperthyroidism. The sequenced sample consisted of peripheral blood or thyroid tissue (not recorded which). The V call is TRBV4-3, the J call TRBJ1-5; the match to TRBD1 covers 7 bases. CDR3 sequence (DNA): TGCGCCAGCAGCCAGGGCCTCCGGGACAGAGATCAGCCCCAGCATTTT. As protein: CASSQGLRDRDQPQHF.